The clone carrying this TCR beta chain has a count of ten or more. CDR3 length equals 14 residues. Deletions cut 4 bases from V and 5 bases from J, with 14 bases between. The sample originates from a study of T-cell reconstitution after alpha-beta-depleted transplantation in children. Unique molecular identifiers were incorporated when the TCRbeta library was constructed. Each CDR3 protein gets one entry after TCRdb re-called the PCR reads with MiXCR. The data contain fewer than 120,000 distinct CDR3 sequences, about a tenth of them singletons. The chain recombines TRBV12-3 or TRBV12-4 with TRBJ1-2; D is perhaps TRBD1 (6 bases). This specimen consisted of PBMCs from the stem cell graft donor, obtained from the stem cell graft. The sequence was obtained from a human donor who donated a stem cell graft to a child with acute lymphoblastic leukemia. The CDR3 loop reads CASSSRGREYGYTF. As DNA, the CDR3 is TGTGCCAGCAGTTCCAGGGGCAGGGAGTATGGCTACACCTTC.